This entry lists 9 T cell receptor beta chains sequenced from one sample in a study of T cells in narcolepsy. Measured with immunoSEQ multiplex PCR; TCRdb has only the in-frame clones, and not every one. The data contain about 30,000 clones, roughly 87% of them singletons. The material sequenced was memory (CD45RA-) CD4+ T cells from blood. Receptors originate from a human donor in good health.

The V call is TRBV6-5, the J call TRBJ2-1; 9 bases are a match to TRBD1. Germline lookup yields CDR1 MNHEY and CDR2 SVGAGI. V dropped 6 bases and J dropped 7; count of bases not matched to a gene: 7. CDR3 length: 14 amino acids. CDR3 region: CASSPGDRVNEQFF. The CDR3 DNA sequence: TGTGCCAGCAGCCCGGGGGACAGGGTGAATGAGCAGTTCTTC.

A note on this clone: The same CDR3 arises from other DNA sequences in this sample as well. The V gene is TRBV2, the J gene TRBJ2-6; D unclear. V gave up 7 bases and J gave up 1 base, with 23 bases separating them. In germline, CDR1 is SNHLY, CDR2 FYNNEI. The CDR3 has 19 residues. The CDR3 DNA reads as TGTGCCAGCACGGGTTCTCGGTTAGGGTCCCCTTCTGGGGCCAACGTCCTGACTTTC. The encoded protein is CASTGSRLGSPSGANVLTF.

The table lists this clone with a count of one. The chain employs TRBV18 and TRBJ1-1, with 7 positions matching TRBD1. The junction had 2 bases not matched to a gene; V was cut back by 0 bases and J by 4 bases. The CDR3 is 14 amino acids. The germline V gene encodes CDR1 KGHSH and CDR2 LQKENI. In DNA form, the CDR3 reads TGTGCCAGCTCACCACCGGCAGGGGGCACTGAAGCTTTCTTT. It encodes CASSPPAGGTEAFF.

This chain uses TRBV5-4 with TRBJ1-4; TRBD1 agrees at 11 bases. Unmatched junction bases numbered 9, after V lost 4 bases and J lost 4 bases. Germline-derived CDR1 and CDR2 are SGHNT and YYREEE (reference sequence). The CDR3 totals 17 residues. As DNA, the CDR3 is TGTGCCAGCAGCGCGCGGACAGGGGGCCACGGTAATGAAAAACTGTTTTTT. It encodes CASSARTGGHGNEKLFF.

The genes are TRBV5-4 and TRBJ1-5; D remains ambiguous. The CDR3 contains 16 residues. Germline V gene data show CDR1 as SGHNT and CDR2 as YYREEE (reference sequence). Trimming pared 0 bases from V and 3 bases from J, leaving 13 bases between. The CDR3 nucleotides are TGTGCCAGCAGCTTGGGGGGTTCGACCTTCAATCAGCCCCAGCATTTT. Its translation: CASSLGGSTFNQPQHF.

The chain uses TRBV4-1 and TRBJ1-3, with no clear D. V lost 4 bases, J lost 0 bases, and 10 bases lay in between. This CDR3 contains 15 residues. The germline CDR1 and CDR2 sequences are MGHRA and YSYEKL. The CDR3 DNA reads as TGCGCCAGCAGCCCCACCCCCCTCTCTGGAAACACCATATATTTT. Translating it yields CASSPTPLSGNTIYF.

J is TRBJ2-1 and V is TRBV5-1; D gene ambiguous. Germline loops: CDR1 SGHRS, CDR2 YFSETQ. Trimming pared 0 bases from V and 0 bases from J, leaving 7 bases between. This CDR3 has 15 amino acids. Here the CDR3 DNA reads TGCGCCAGCAGCTTGGGTCGGAGCTCCTACAATGAGCAGTTCTTC. It translates to CASSLGRSSYNEQFF.

The genes are TRBV7-8 and TRBJ2-3, with TRBD2 matching over 8 bases. This CDR3 is 17 amino acids long. Trimming cost V 5 bases and J 5 bases; bases outside gene matches: 15. The germline CDR1 and CDR2 sequences are SGHVS and FQNEAQ. For the CDR3, the DNA is TGTGCCAGCAGCCGTCTGGCAGCGGGGGTGAGCGGAGATACGCAGTATTTT. Its protein is CASSRLAAGVSGDTQYF.

The CDR3 loop is CAWSVGTVSSYEQYF. For the CDR3, the DNA is TGTGCCTGGAGTGTAGGGACAGTTAGCTCCTACGAGCAGTACTTC. The chain uses TRBV30 and TRBJ2-7, with 7 bases matching TRBD1. This CDR3 comprises 15 residues. The germline V gene has CDR1 GTSNPN and CDR2 SVGIG (reference sequence). With V trimmed by 0 bases and J by 0 bases, 5 bases remained unmatched.